This T cell receptor beta chain was captured by sequencing in a study of OX40 agonist ivuxolimab in advanced cancers. Whole-study context: Head and neck, renal cell, melanoma or hepatocellular carcinoma were the cancers that dose-escalation patients had.

Profiled with immunoSEQ multiplex PCR; TCRdb holds only in-frame clones, not every one. The data hold roughly 100,000 clones, with about nine tenths observed a single time. A word on this clone: Its matching antigen is unknown. The sample carries other DNA sequences with the same CDR3.

The study's findings and limits: The CD4+ and CD8+ T cells in the blood had expanded clonally by week 6 at 0.1 to 3.0 mg/kg. There were also nonresponders showing low normalized T-cell clonal expansion.

Blood was sampled at baseline, cycle 4 day 1, and cycle 7 day 1. This CDR3 has 15 residues. Germline CDR1 and CDR2: SGHVS and FNYEAQ. Trimming left V 1 base short and J 5 bases short, with 9 bases between. The receptor was isolated from an adult with an advanced solid tumor such as melanoma, head and neck, liver or kidney cancer. The chain links TRBV7-6 to TRBJ1-6; D not certain. This specimen consisted of CD4+ or CD8+ T cells sorted from blood, obtained in a trial of the OX40 agonist ivuxolimab. CDR3 sequence: CASSLDLAHNSPLHF. The CDR3 DNA reads as TGTGCCAGCAGCTTAGATTTGGCCCATAATTCACCCCTCCACTTT.